The sequence of this T cell receptor beta chain was determined in a study of blood T cell repertoires in COVID-19. On the study more broadly: COVID-19 samples collected from the United States, Italy and Spain covered acute and convalescent phases. From T cells, B-cell-depleted T cells, or PBMCs came the material, which was cDNA or gDNA.

CDR1 is KGHSH and CDR2 is LQKENI in the germline V gene. This CDR3 contains 15 residues. With 3 bases removed from V and 4 bases from J, the gap between germline ends came to 15 bases. Authors' processing steps: Using reference gene primer amplification, nucleated cell counts were estimated. TCRdb keeps only in-frame clones here, not all; method: immunoSEQ multiplex PCR. The V and J calls and clone size come from that table; D and trimming were worked out from the DNA. The sample records over 200,000 clones, more than 70% being singletons. The chain recombines TRBV18 with TRBJ1-1; a weak D match, TRBD1 (5 bases). What was sequenced was peripheral blood. This clonotype was sampled from a woman aged 60 to 75 with acute or convalescent COVID-19. CDR3 nucleotides: TGTGCCAGCTCACCCCAGGGTGCCGGGGGCACTGAAGCTTTCTTT. Protein: CASSPQGAGGTEAFF. The full variable domain, its missing parts supplied by reference TRBV18 and TRBJ1-1, is NAGVMQNPRHLVRRRGQEARLRCSPMKGHSHVYWYRQLPEEGLKFMVYLQKENIIDESGMPKERFSAEFPKEGPSILRIQQVVRGDSAAYFCASSPQGAGGTEAFFGQGTRLTVV.